This TCR beta chain appears in the sequencing data of a study of blood T cell repertoires in COVID-19. Study-wide context: Sites across the United States, Italy and Spain contributed samples from acute and convalescent COVID-19. In each case, the material was cDNA or gDNA derived from T cells, B-cell-depleted T cells, or PBMCs.

Methods used by the authors: Reference gene primer amplification gave nucleated cell count estimates. Sequencing was performed with immunoSEQ multiplex PCR; in TCRdb, only in-frame clones are kept and a portion is missing. The V and J calls and clone size come from that table; D and trimming were worked out from the DNA. The table has some 170,000 clones, about nine tenths seen once; the top ten hold 1.6%. The V segment lost 3 bases and the J segment 8 bases; nucleotides outside the gene matches: 9. This CDR3 has 14 amino acids. Germline CDR1 is SEHNR and CDR2 is FQNEAQ (reference sequence). The sample consisted of peripheral blood. The chain is built from TRBV7-9 and TRBJ1-2, with 7 nucleotides matching TRBD1. The receptor was isolated from a woman in her fifties or sixties with acute or convalescent COVID-19. CDR3 sequence reads: CASSFTPRQGGYTF. The DNA of the CDR3 is TGTGCCAGCAGCTTCACGCCTCGACAGGGAGGCTACACCTTC.